This TCR beta chain was captured by sequencing in a study of shared clonotypes between healthy human individuals (dated by TCRdb to the early 2020s). Describing the broader study: Three men and two women, aged 18 to 49 years, made up the cohort. Leukapheresis yielded between about 0.85 and 10 billion PBMCs per donor. To increase sequencing depth and limit assay-specific biases, TCR repertoire library preparation and sequencing were carried out by different laboratories using diverse techniques. To estimate repertoire size and how much clonotypes are shared between individuals, the study performed deep sequencing of blood TCR repertoires from about five healthy adults. For each donor, three plates each were used for CD4 naive and CD4 memory, two plates were used for CD8 naive, and one plate was used for CD8 memory. Findings and caveats that apply to the study as a whole: Compared with non-shared clonotypes, the clonotypes found in all four sorted-subset donors had higher generation probabilities. Sharing across several donors was observed for roughly 5% of naive CD4, 3% to 3.5% of naive CD8, roughly 2.4% of memory CD4, and less than 0.45% of memory CD8 clonotypes. Pairwise subsampling led to the expectation that sequencing depth would affect the degree of clonotype sharing among donors. Incomplete sequencing was indicated by rarefaction of sorted-subset datasets, despite the large sequencing depth. Sampling was restricted to blood, and TCR repertoires in tissues likely differ from the TCR repertoires found in blood. The small number of donors limited the genetic and exposure-history diversity represented. Estimated clonotype richness was generally larger for naive than for memory subsets.

Using the deep immunoSEQ assay, TCR CDR3 regions were amplified from genomic DNA by multiplex PCR. Extracted genomic DNA from each cell subset was spread evenly across all wells of several immunoSEQ 96-well plates, with each plate serving as a replicate. For sorted subsets, approximately 200 ng of genomic DNA, equivalent to roughly 33,000 T cell genomes, went into each replicate PCR. Purified libraries were quantified with a Qubit 3.0 fluorometer, sized on a Bioanalyzer 2100, and re-quantified with the KAPA Library Quantification kit. Each immunoSEQ 96-well plate was sequenced on its own single-read 150-cycle Illumina NextSeq 550 flow cell. As for the original processing: The immunoSEQ output contained only junctional sequences without quality scores, so filtering could not match that applied to full-length reads. To assign V/J genes and CDR3, sequences were annotated against IMGT germline references using PyIR, a Python wrapper for IgBLAST v1.9. Any read was removed if the V/J assignment was weak (E-value above 1e-6), the CDR3 was missing, or the read contained stop codons, out-of-frame junctions, or ambiguous translated residues. V3J clonotypes were defined by identical inferred V gene, J gene, and CDR3 amino acid sequence. To compute the percentage overlap between repertoires, the number of shared unique clonotypes was divided by the size of the smaller repertoire. Three approaches were used to assess repertoire richness: RTK rarefaction, the Chao1 estimator, and Recon v2.1 estimates of unobserved clonotypes. Generation probabilities for all TCRbeta clonotypes obtained by the gDNA method from several donors were computed using OLGA. The immuneACCESS repertoire file appears here via TCRdb, limited to in-frame rearrangements. These files lack a portion of the clones; in checked studies, under half of the deficit traces to unresolved V genes, and the cause of the others is not known. For V, J and clone size, that table is used; D and trimming come from the DNA. Here the sample has hundreds of thousands of clones; about 95% occur a single time. Clones ranked in the top ten supply 0.11% of the sample.

Concerning this clone: Its binding antigen is unknown. There are no base qualities to consult, and no much larger clone falls within one base.

For the CD8 naive samples, CD45RO-negative cells were positively selected for CCR7, yielding a CD45RA+CCR7+ population from which TemRA cells were excluded. The donors were healthy, HIV-negative adults with no recently reported acute infections or vaccinations. Every donor was a Caucasian adult living in Nashville, Tennessee, USA. After blood collection by leukapheresis, PBMCs were isolated using Ficoll-Histopaque density gradient centrifugation and then cryopreserved in the vapor phase of liquid nitrogen. Analytical flow cytometry was used to check the purity and quantity of every magnetically sorted T cell population. Genomic DNA was isolated from every sorted fraction and measured by UV absorbance on a Nanodrop 2000c. CDR1 and CDR2, looked up from the germline V gene, are SNHLY and FYNNEI. From cysteine to phenylalanine, the CDR3 is 13 amino acids long. Only the CDR3 portion is preserved as DNA: 39 bases, with reading frame beginning at the first base. V has 9 bases trimmed and J has 6 bases trimmed; junction bases matching no gene number 5.

The sequencing sample was made of naive CD8+ T cells sorted from blood. What this sample's cell subset or site label stands for: CD45RA+CCR7+. The chain employs TRBV2 and TRBJ2-3; 11 middle bases align to TRBD1. The clonotype originates from a woman in her 30s in good health. The CDR3 protein is CASGQGAGDTQYF. The DNA sequence follows: TGTGCCAGTGGACAGGGGGCAGGGGATACGCAGTATTTT.